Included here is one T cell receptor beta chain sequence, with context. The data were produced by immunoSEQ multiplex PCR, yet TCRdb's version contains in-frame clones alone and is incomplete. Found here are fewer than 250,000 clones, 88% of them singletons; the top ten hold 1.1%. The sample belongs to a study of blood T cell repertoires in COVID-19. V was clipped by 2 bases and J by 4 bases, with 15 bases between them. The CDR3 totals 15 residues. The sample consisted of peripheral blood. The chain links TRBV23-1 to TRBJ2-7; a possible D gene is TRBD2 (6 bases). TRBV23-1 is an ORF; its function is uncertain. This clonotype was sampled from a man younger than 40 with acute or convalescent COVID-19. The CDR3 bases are TGCGCCAGCAGTCAACTTCCGGGACTGGGTTACGAGCAGTACTTC. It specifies CASSQLPGLGYEQYF.